The entry below gives a single T cell receptor beta chain sequence along with its context. The data belong to a study of PD-L1 blockade in urothelial cancer. Measured with immunoSEQ multiplex PCR; TCRdb has only the in-frame clones, and not every one. The sample carries 35,000 to 55,000 clones, 83% recorded once. The length of the CDR3 is 14 residues. CDR1 SGHVS and CDR2 FNYEAQ come from the germline V gene. The ends were cut back, 7 bases at V and 14 bases at J, with 23 bases in the middle. Time point: peripheral blood 6 weeks after treatment start. The sample was PBMCs, taken around atezolizumab (anti-PD-L1) treatment. The source is a man in his 60s with urothelial cancer. V usage is TRBV7-6 and J usage is TRBJ1-4, with D possibly matching TRBD1 (6 bases). CDR3 sequence reads: CASTQGGRRGGLFF. Written as DNA, the CDR3 is TGTGCCAGCACCCAAGGGGGGCGCCGCGGGGGGCTGTTTTTT.